The TCR beta chain under discussion was sequenced for a study of PD-1 blockade in classical Hodgkin lymphoma. In the case of this clone: Antigen specificity is unknown.

Assay used: immunoSEQ multiplex PCR; TCRdb lists only in-frame clones, some missing. The table has 20,000 to 30,000 clones, around 81% seen once; the top ten hold roughly a fifth. Study-wide points: CD4+ TCR diversity climbed significantly by C4D1, unlike CD8+ TCR diversity.

Every patient had relapsed following autologous stem cell transplantation, and cohorts differed in brentuximab vedotin exposure. When best responses were assessed, they were complete response, partial response or progressive disease. The V gene's germline CDR1 is LNHNV and CDR2 YYDKDF (reference sequence). The length of the CDR3 is 15 residues. J gave up 6 bases and V 0 bases, and 6 bases lay outside the gene matches. V gene TRBV15 combines with J gene TRBJ1-2; 8 bases fit TRBD1. The specimen was peripheral blood mononuclear cells (PBMCs), collected before the second cycle of nivolumab. The receptor comes from a human donor with classical Hodgkin lymphoma. CDR3 DNA: TGTGCCACCAGCAGAGACGTGGACAGGGCAAATGGCTACACCTTC. This translates into CATSRDVDRANGYTF. The full variable domain, rest sourced from reference TRBV15 and TRBJ1-2, is DAMVIQNPRYQVTQFGKPVTLSCSQTLNHNVMYWYQQKSSQAPKLLFHYYDKDFNNEADTPDNFQSRRPNTSFCFLDIRSPGLGDTAMYLCATSRDVDRANGYTFGSGTRLTVV.